The 16 T cell receptor beta chains reported below all come from one sample, sequenced in a study of T cells in Graves' hyperthyroidism and ophthalmopathy. The CDR3 regions of TCR beta were amplified from RNA transcripts. The HTBI primer set was used in a first-round RT-PCR of the TCR CDR3. Each CDR3 protein is one row after TCRdb ran MiXCR on the multiplex PCR reads. The sample has about 350,000 distinct CDR3 sequences, around 14% seen once. Input material: blood. These receptors originate from a woman aged 25 to 39 with Graves' hyperthyroidism.

This clonotype occurred many times. The rearrangement joins TRBV9 to TRBJ2-5; D is perhaps TRBD1 (6 bases). From germline, CDR1 is SGDLS and CDR2 YYNGEE. Trimming stripped 2 bases from V and 5 bases from J, with 10 bases between. This CDR3 has 13 residues. The CDR3 region is CASSVRGGETQYF. CDR3 bases: TGTGCCAGCAGCGTCAGGGGCGGTGAGACCCAGTACTTC. Drawing the rest from reference TRBV9 and TRBJ2-5, the complete variable domain is DSGVTQTPKHLITATGQRVTLRCSPRSGDLSVYWYQQSLDQGLQFLIQYYNGEERAKGNILERFSAQQFPDLHSELNLSSLELGDSALYFCASSVRGGETQYFGPGTRLLVL.

The genes are TRBV20-1 and TRBJ2-1, with TRBD2 matching 16 bases. Germline CDR1 and CDR2: DFQATT and SNEGSKA (reference sequence). V lost 6 bases to trimming and J lost 3 bases; unmatched junction nucleotides: 5. The CDR3 has 16 amino acids. The CDR3 region is CSAAGTSGRVYNEQFF. In DNA, the CDR3 is TGCAGTGCCGCCGGGACTAGCGGGAGGGTCTACAATGAGCAGTTCTTC.

This clonotype was recorded at least ten times. The chain combines TRBV24-1 with TRBJ1-5; weak D call: TRBD1 (6 bases). From germline, CDR1 is KGHDR and CDR2 SFDVKD. This CDR3 region has 14 residues. V was trimmed by 4 bases and J by 5 bases, leaving 11 bases between them. CDR3 in amino acids: CATSEWGQDQPQHF. The CDR3 bases are TGTGCCACCAGTGAATGGGGGCAGGATCAGCCCCAGCATTTT.

V gene TRBV4-1 combines with J gene TRBJ1-4, with D hard to call. CDR1 and CDR2 from the germline V gene are MGHRA and YSYEKL. V was cut by 7 bases and J by 6 bases, with 15 bases left in between. This CDR3 contains 14 residues. CDR3 residues: CASNRAGEDEKLFF. As DNA, the CDR3 is TGCGCCAGCAACCGAGCTGGAGAAGATGAAAAACTGTTTTTT.

The chain combines TRBV29-1 with TRBJ2-5, with unresolved D. CDR3 length equals 10 residues. Trimming pared 6 bases from V and 2 bases from J, leaving 4 bases between. The germline CDR1 and CDR2 sequences are SQVTM and ANQGSEA. CDR3 DNA: TGCAGCGTGGCTCAAGAGACCCAGTACTTC. This sequence encodes CSVAQETQYF.

This clonotype was found a few times. Here the CDR3 omits its conserved ending phenylalanine or tryptophan, so a read error is the likely source. The chain carries TRBV11-2 and TRBJ2-5, with unresolved D. The CDR3 has 11 residues. Germline lookup yields CDR1 SGHAT and CDR2 FQNNGV. V was cut by 5 bases and J by 2 bases, with 3 bases left in between. The CDR3 nucleotides are TGTGCCAGCAGCCTACAAGAGACCCAGTACCTC. This translates into CASSLQETQYL.

This clonotype has only a few counts. The CDR3 coding sequence is TGTGCCAGCAAGGTGGAGGACACCGGGGAGCTGTTTTTT. Its translation is CASKVEDTGELFF. This chain connects TRBV2 to TRBJ2-2, with TRBD2 as a possible D gene (5 bases). V was pared by 7 bases and J by 3 bases, with 9 bases between. Germline V gene sequence: CDR1 SNHLY, CDR2 FYNNEI. The CDR3 is 13 residues long.

This clonotype has a count of ten or more. The chain couples TRBV28 to TRBJ2-1; the match to TRBD1 covers 9 bases. This CDR3 spans 16 amino acids. Germline V gene lookup returns CDR1 MDHEN and CDR2 SYDVKM. V shed 8 bases, J shed 9 bases, and the junction held 17 bases outside the gene matches. The CDR3 is CASSPGGQGSFGEQFF. The CDR3 DNA sequence: TGTGCCAGCTCCCCGGGCGGACAGGGGAGTTTTGGTGAGCAGTTCTTC.

This clonotype has a count of ten or more. The J gene is TRBJ2-3, the V gene TRBV12-3 or TRBV12-4; 11 positions agree with TRBD2. The length of the CDR3 is 16 residues. V gave up 3 bases and J gave up 1 base; unmatched junction bases: 3. The CDR3 coding sequence is TGTGCCAGCAGTTTGGCACTAGCGGGAGGCACAGATACGCAGTATTTT. Translating it yields CASSLALAGGTDTQYF.

At least ten counts were recorded for this clonotype. V usage is TRBV20-1 and J usage is TRBJ2-3; TRBD2 matches at 13 bases. This CDR3 contains 18 residues. From germline, CDR1 is DFQATT and CDR2 SNEGSKA (reference sequence). The junction had 9 bases not matched to a gene; V was cut back by 0 bases and J by 3 bases. CDR3 nucleotides: TGCAGTGCTAGAGATCAGACTAGCGGGAGGAAGGGAACAGATACGCAGTATTTT. Its translation is CSARDQTSGRKGTDTQYF.

The chain employs TRBV7-9 and TRBJ2-6; 10 positions match TRBD1. V trimming: 5 bases; J trimming: 0 bases; junction bases outside the gene matches: 4. CDR1 SEHNR and CDR2 FQNEAQ come from the germline V gene (reference sequence). The CDR3 totals 17 residues. CDR3 coding DNA: TGTGCCAGCAGCACCCGGGACAGGGGCTCTGGGGCCAACGTCCTGACTTTC. This gives the protein CASSTRDRGSGANVLTF.

This clonotype was detected many times. The V and J genes are TRBV12-3 or TRBV12-4 and TRBJ2-3, with D possibly TRBD1 on 6 matching bases. The V end lost 6 bases, the J end lost 3 bases, and 10 bases lay between the germline ends. The CDR3 is 13 amino acids. DNA for the CDR3: TGTGCCAGCAGGCTGCAGGGGACAGATACGCAGTATTTT. Its protein product is CASRLQGTDTQYF.

As for this clonotype: An end of the junction does not agree with germline; a read error may underlie this. The V gene is TRBV19, the J gene TRBJ2-5; D remains ambiguous. The V gene's germline CDR1 is LNHDA and CDR2 SQIVND (reference sequence). The CDR3 consists of 13 residues. In nucleotides, the CDR3 is TGTGCCAGTAGTATAGGACCTCAAGGGACCCAGTACTTC. This sequence encodes CASSIGPQGTQYF.

This clonotype was seen only a few times. This sequence joins TRBV6-2 or TRBV6-3 and TRBJ2-7; the D is unclear. The CDR3 sequence is 16 residues long. Germline loops: CDR1 MNHEY, CDR2 SVGEGT. V was clipped by 2 bases and J by 1 base, with 15 bases between them. The CDR3 DNA reads TGTGCCAGCAGTTACAGCTGGCAGGAACCTTCCTACGAGCAGTACTTC. Its protein product is CASSYSWQEPSYEQYF.

This clonotype was found a few times. This chain joins TRBV12-5 and TRBJ2-5; 8 bases map to TRBD2. This CDR3 comprises 14 residues. Germline V CDR1 and CDR2: LGHNT, FRNRAP. Unmatched junction bases numbered 6, after V lost 4 bases and J lost 5 bases. In nucleotides, the CDR3 is TGTGCTAGTGGTTATGGACTAGCCGGGGAGACCCAGTACTTC. It is translated as CASGYGLAGETQYF.

The chain combines TRBV19 with TRBJ2-1; D is possibly TRBD2 (5 bases). This CDR3 comprises 14 residues. Germline V gives CDR1 LNHDA, CDR2 SQIVND (reference sequence). V was clipped by 6 bases and J by 10 bases, with 19 bases between them. This chain's CDR3 is CASSPEGTREEQFF. The CDR3 region has the DNA TGTGCCAGTAGCCCCGAGGGTACGCGAGAAGAGCAGTTCTTC.